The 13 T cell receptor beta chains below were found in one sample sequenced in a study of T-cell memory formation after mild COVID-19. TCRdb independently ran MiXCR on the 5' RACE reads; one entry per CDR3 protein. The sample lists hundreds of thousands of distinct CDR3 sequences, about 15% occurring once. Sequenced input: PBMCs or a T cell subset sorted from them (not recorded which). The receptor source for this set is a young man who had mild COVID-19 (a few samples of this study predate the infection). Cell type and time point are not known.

The CDR3 DNA reads as TGTGCCAGCAGCTTAGGGGGCGGGGTCTTGTACGAGCAGTACTTC. It is translated as CASSLGGGVLYEQYF. The chain is built from TRBV7-2 and TRBJ2-7; D may be TRBD2 (6 bases). The germline V and J ends were trimmed by 1 base and 4 bases, with 14 bases remaining between them. Germline CDR1 reads SGHTA; CDR2 reads FQGNSA. CDR3 length equals 15 residues.

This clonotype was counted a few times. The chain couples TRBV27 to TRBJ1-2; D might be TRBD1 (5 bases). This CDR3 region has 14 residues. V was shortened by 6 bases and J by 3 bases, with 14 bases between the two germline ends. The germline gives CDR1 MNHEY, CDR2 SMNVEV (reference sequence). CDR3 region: CASSPAGRDYGYTF. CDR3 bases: TGTGCCAGCAGCCCCGCCGGCAGGGACTATGGCTACACCTTC.

The CDR3 sequence: CASSPPDRTPTQYF. The CDR3 coding sequence is TGTGCCAGCAGTCCACCGGACAGGACACCGACGCAGTATTTT. V usage is TRBV28 and J usage is TRBJ2-3; 7 bases fit TRBD1. This CDR3 has 14 amino acids. Trimming at V came to 5 bases and at J to 9 bases, leaving 11 bases not matched to a gene. Germline loops: CDR1 MDHEN, CDR2 SYDVKM.

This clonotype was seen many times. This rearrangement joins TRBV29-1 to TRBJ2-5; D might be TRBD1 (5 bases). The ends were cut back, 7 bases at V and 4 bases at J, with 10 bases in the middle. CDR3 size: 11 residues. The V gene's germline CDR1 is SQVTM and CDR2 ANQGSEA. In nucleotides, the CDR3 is TGCAGCGCTTCTAGGGGAGAGACCCAGTACTTC. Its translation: CSASRGETQYF. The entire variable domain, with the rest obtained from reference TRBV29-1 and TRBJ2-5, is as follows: SAVISQKPSRDICQRGTSLTIQCQVDSQVTMMFWYRQQPGQSLTLIATANQGSEATYESGFVIDKFPISRPNLTFSTLTVSNMSPEDSSIYLCSASRGETQYFGPGTRLLVL.

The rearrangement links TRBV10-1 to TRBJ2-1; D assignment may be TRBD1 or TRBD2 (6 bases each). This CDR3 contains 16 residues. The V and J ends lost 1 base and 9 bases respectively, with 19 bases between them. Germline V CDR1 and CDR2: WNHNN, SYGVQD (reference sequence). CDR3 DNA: TGCGCCAGCAGTGAGTTGCGGGACTCAGGGGTGGGTGAGCAGTTCTTC. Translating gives CASSELRDSGVGEQFF.

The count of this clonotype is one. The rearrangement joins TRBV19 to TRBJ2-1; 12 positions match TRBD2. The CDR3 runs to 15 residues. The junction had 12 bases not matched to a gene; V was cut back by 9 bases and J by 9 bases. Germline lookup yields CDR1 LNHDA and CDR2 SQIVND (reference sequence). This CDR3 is CASRFSSGGASEQFF. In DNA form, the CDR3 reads TGTGCCAGCAGATTTTCTAGCGGGGGGGCCAGTGAGCAGTTCTTC. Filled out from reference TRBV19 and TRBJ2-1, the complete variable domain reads DGGITQSPKYLFRKEGQNVTLSCEQNLNHDAMYWYRQDPGQGLRLIYYSQIVNDFQKGDIAEGYSVSREKKESFPLTVTSAQKNPTAFYLCASRFSSGGASEQFFGPGTRLTVL.

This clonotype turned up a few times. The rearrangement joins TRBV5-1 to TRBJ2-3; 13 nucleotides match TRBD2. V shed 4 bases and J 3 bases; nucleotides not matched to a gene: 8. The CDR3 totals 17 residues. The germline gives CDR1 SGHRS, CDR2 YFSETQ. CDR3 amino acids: CASSVPGTSGVTDTQYF. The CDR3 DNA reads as TGCGCCAGCAGCGTACCCGGGACTAGCGGGGTAACAGATACGCAGTATTTT.

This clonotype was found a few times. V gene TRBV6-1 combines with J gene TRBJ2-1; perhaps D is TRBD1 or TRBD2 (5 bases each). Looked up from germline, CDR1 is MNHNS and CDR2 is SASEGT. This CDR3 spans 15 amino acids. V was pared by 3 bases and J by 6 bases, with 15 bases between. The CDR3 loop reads CASSEGTGPTNEQFF. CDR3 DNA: TGTGCCAGCAGTGAGGGTACGGGGCCCACCAATGAGCAGTTCTTC.

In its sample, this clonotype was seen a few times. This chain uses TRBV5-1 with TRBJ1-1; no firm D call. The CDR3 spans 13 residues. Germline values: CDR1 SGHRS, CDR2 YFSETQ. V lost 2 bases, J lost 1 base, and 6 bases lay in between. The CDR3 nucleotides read TGCGCCAGCAGCTTAACCTGGAACACTGAAGCTTTCTTT. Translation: CASSLTWNTEAFF.

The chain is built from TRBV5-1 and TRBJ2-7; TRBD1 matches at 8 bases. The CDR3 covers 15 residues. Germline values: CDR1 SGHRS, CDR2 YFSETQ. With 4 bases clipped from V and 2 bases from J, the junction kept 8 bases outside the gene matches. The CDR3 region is CASSERTGIAYEQYF. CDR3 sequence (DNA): TGCGCCAGCAGCGAGAGGACAGGGATCGCCTACGAGCAGTACTTC.

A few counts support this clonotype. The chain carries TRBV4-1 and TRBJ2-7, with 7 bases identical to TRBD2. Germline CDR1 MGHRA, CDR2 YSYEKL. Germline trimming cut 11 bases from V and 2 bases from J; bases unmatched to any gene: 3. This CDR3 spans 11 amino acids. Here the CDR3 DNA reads TGCGCCCGCGGGGGAACCTACGAGCAGTACGTC. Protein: CARGGTYEQYV.

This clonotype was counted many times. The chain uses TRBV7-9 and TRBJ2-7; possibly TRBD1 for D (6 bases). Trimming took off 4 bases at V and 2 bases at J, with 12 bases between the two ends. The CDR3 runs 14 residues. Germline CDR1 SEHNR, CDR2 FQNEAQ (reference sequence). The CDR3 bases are TGTGCCAGCAGCTCCACAGGGCGCCCCTACGAGCAGTACTTC. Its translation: CASSSTGRPYEQYF.

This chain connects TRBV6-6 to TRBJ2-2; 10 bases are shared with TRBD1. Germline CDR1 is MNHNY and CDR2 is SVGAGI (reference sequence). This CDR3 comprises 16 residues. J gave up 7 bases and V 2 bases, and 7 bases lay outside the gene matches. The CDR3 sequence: CASSYGQGGIIGELFF. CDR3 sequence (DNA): TGTGCCAGCAGTTACGGACAGGGGGGTATCATCGGGGAGCTGTTTTTT.